This T cell receptor beta chain was recorded in a study of blood T cell repertoires in COVID-19 (dated by TCRdb to the early 2020s). Turning to the overall study: Samples from collaborators originated in the United States, Italy and Spain and spanned both the acute and convalescent phases of COVID-19. The dataset comprised deeply sampled blood TCRbeta repertoires from subjects exposed to, actively infected with, or recovered from COVID-19. The repertoires were released in a freely available public database meant as a resource for research on the immune response to SARS-CoV-2. Where available, HLA class I and class II types were taken from metadata supplied by the sample provider and were not determined by assay-based typing. The samples were drawn from the first 160 participants of the ongoing ImmuneRACE study and from roughly 1,300 subjects provided by 6 global collaborators. The sample metadata nearly always contained a de-identified subject ID, COVID-19 status, age in years and sex. The prospective study material was composed of cDNA or gDNA derived from T cells, B-cell-depleted T cells, or PBMCs.

Another Seattle source contributed samples from volunteer blood donors who had recovered from COVID-19. Collaborating institutions collected whole blood in K2EDTA tubes following their own protocols. For TCRbeta analysis, collaborators shipped samples as frozen whole blood, isolated PBMCs, or DNA extracted from either of those sample types. What the authors observed across the whole study: How much clinical and demographic metadata was included differed by source and by participant, and the metadata was provided uncurated.

TCRbeta CDR3 regions were amplified from genomic DNA using the immunoSEQ Assay, a bias-controlled multiplex PCR. As for the authors' bioinformatics: The number of nucleated cells in each sample was estimated from the amplification of reference gene primers within the assay. To quantify the absolute abundance of each unique TCRbeta CDR3 rearrangement, sequence reads were collapsed and filtered. Productive Simpson clonality was computed per sample as the square root of Simpson's diversity index over productive rearrangements. As stored in TCRdb, this immuneACCESS dataset retains in-frame rearrangements with V and J assigned. A fraction of the clones does not appear; measured against another copy, unresolved V genes explain less than half of the discrepancy, and the remainder lacks a known reason. D and trimming come from the DNA, and the V and J calls and clone size come from that table. Here the sample has roughly 150,000 clones; about 86% occur a single time. The biggest ten clones account for around 20% of the sample.

The CDR3 numbers 13 residues from cysteine through phenylalanine. This entry keeps only the CDR3 DNA: 39 bases, framed from base 1. Here V drops 5 bases and J drops 8 bases, and the junction holds 7 bases not matched to any gene. The germline V gene sets CDR1 to SGHTA and CDR2 to FQGTGA. Of note for this clone: Its antigen target is currently unknown. No much larger clone exists at a distance of one base, and base qualities are not known.

The sample was peripheral blood. This clonotype was obtained from a woman aged 65 to 85 who had recovered from COVID-19. In this chain, TRBV7-3 is recombined with TRBJ2-3; TRBD1 lines up with 7 middle nucleotides. This receptor carries the CDR3 CASSPSTGITQYF. The sequenced DNA is TGTGCCAGCAGCCCCTCGACAGGGATTACGCAGTATTTT.